These 13 T cell receptor beta chains came from one sample sequenced in a study of blood T cell repertoires in COVID-19. The assay was immunoSEQ multiplex PCR, and TCRdb's table has in-frame clones only and misses some. The sample consists of approximately 25,000 clones, approximately 78% of them appearing once. Sequenced material: peripheral blood. Receptors originate from a human donor in a cohort sampled during active COVID-19.

V usage is TRBV19 and J usage is TRBJ2-2, with 10 bases aligning to TRBD2. The CDR3 is 14 amino acids. The germline V gene encodes CDR1 LNHDA and CDR2 SQIVND (reference sequence). Losses at the gene ends were 4 bases for V and 6 bases for J; bases not matched to a gene: 2. The CDR3: CASSTSGRSGELFF. Written as DNA, the CDR3 is TGTGCCAGTAGTACTAGCGGGAGATCCGGGGAGCTGTTTTTT.

The chain combines TRBV5-1 with TRBJ2-1, with D possibly TRBD2 on 5 matching bases. V lost 1 base to trimming and J lost 11 bases, with 16 bases between them. Germline V CDR1 and CDR2: SGHRS, YFSETQ. The CDR3 spans 14 residues. CDR3 residues: CASSLTQYSGKQFF. The CDR3 DNA sequence: TGCGCCAGCAGCTTGACACAGTATTCCGGGAAGCAGTTCTTC.

The chain employs TRBV7-9 and TRBJ2-7, with TRBD1 as a possible D gene (5 bases). This CDR3 spans 13 amino acids. Germline lookup yields CDR1 SEHNR and CDR2 FQNEAQ (reference sequence). With 5 bases removed from V and 6 bases from J, the gap between germline ends came to 14 bases. The CDR3 DNA is TGTGCCAGCAGCCAGTCGGCCAGGGCCGAGCAGTACTTC. Translated: CASSQSARAEQYF.

The CDR3 DNA reads as TGTGCCAGCAGCTCCTTTGCGGGCCCAGGCTACGAGCAGTACTTC. Its translation is CASSSFAGPGYEQYF. The V gene is TRBV11-2, the J gene TRBJ2-7; perhaps TRBD2 as D (5 bases). The length of the CDR3 is 15 residues. The V gene lost 4 bases and the J gene lost 3 bases, with 16 bases spanning the gap. Looked up from germline, CDR1 is SGHAT and CDR2 is FQNNGV.

By sample share, this clone is medium-sized. The gene calls are TRBV4-2 and TRBJ2-3; 8 bases align to TRBD1. In germline, CDR1 is LGHNA, CDR2 YNFKEQ. V lost 0 bases to trimming and J lost 4 bases; unmatched junction nucleotides: 6. The CDR3 spans 16 residues. CDR3 bases: TGTGCCAGCAGCCAAGAGCCCGGACAGGGATCAGATACGCAGTATTTT. The encoded protein is CASSQEPGQGSDTQYF.

The rearrangement links TRBV5-8 to TRBJ1-5; D possibly corresponds to TRBD1 (6 bases). Trimming pared 4 bases from V and 7 bases from J, leaving 12 bases between. CDR1 and CDR2 (germline): SGHTS, YDEGEE. This CDR3 is 13 amino acids long. CDR3 nucleotides: TGTGCCAGCAGCACCGACAGGTCCCAGCCCCAGCATTTT. Protein product: CASSTDRSQPQHF. Drawing the rest from reference TRBV5-8 and TRBJ1-5, the complete variable domain is EAGVTQSPTHLIKTRGQQATLRCSPISGHTSVYWYQQALGLGLQFLLWYDEGEERNRGNFPPRFSGRQFPNYSSELNVNALELEDSALYLCASSTDRSQPQHFGDGTRLSIL.

The chain has TRBV30 and TRBJ1-1; TRBD1 matches 8 bases. Germline V gene data show CDR1 as GTSNPN and CDR2 as SVGIG (reference sequence). The CDR3 is 14 residues long. With V trimmed by 4 bases and J by 1 base, 5 bases remained unmatched. CDR3 nucleotide sequence: TGTGCCTGGATCCGGACAGGGACGAACACTGAAGCTTTCTTT. This gives the protein CAWIRTGTNTEAFF.

The genes are TRBV6-2 or TRBV6-3 and TRBJ2-1; D ambiguous. This CDR3 has 14 amino acids. The V gene lost 7 bases and the J gene lost 1 base, with 11 bases spanning the gap. Germline lookup yields CDR1 MNHEY and CDR2 SVGEGT. In DNA form, the CDR3 reads TGTGCCAGCACCCCGGGCCAGTCCTACAATGAGCAGTTCTTC. Its protein product is CASTPGQSYNEQFF.

The DNA of the CDR3 is TGTGCCAGTAGCGTTCCGGGACAGGGGTCCTATGGCTACACCTTC. Translation: CASSVPGQGSYGYTF. V and J are TRBV19 and TRBJ1-2; TRBD1 matches 10 bases. Germline CDR1 LNHDA, CDR2 SQIVND (reference sequence). The length of the CDR3 is 15 residues. Unmatched junction bases numbered 8, after V lost 6 bases and J lost 4 bases. The full variable domain, rest sourced from reference TRBV19 and TRBJ1-2, is DGGITQSPKYLFRKEGQNVTLSCEQNLNHDAMYWYRQDPGQGLRLIYYSQIVNDFQKGDIAEGYSVSREKKESFPLTVTSAQKNPTAFYLCASSVPGQGSYGYTFGSGTRLTVV.

V is TRBV5-1 and J is TRBJ2-5; TRBD1 matches at 7 bases. V was pared by 4 bases and J by 5 bases, with 14 bases of the junction left unmatched. The germline CDR1 and CDR2 sequences are SGHRS and YFSETQ. The CDR3 covers 16 residues. The CDR3 loop reads CASSHGRTGEGETQYF. In nucleotides, the CDR3 is TGCGCCAGCAGCCACGGCCGGACAGGTGAAGGGGAGACCCAGTACTTC.

The V call is TRBV28, the J call TRBJ2-1, with 12 bases fitting TRBD2. The CDR3 loop spans 16 amino acids. Germline CDR1 is MDHEN and CDR2 is SYDVKM. The V segment lost 5 bases and the J segment 6 bases; nucleotides outside the gene matches: 8. This chain's CDR3 is CASSTRTSGTVNEQFF. The CDR3 region has the DNA TGTGCCAGCAGTACTCGGACTAGCGGGACCGTCAATGAGCAGTTCTTC.

The chain combines TRBV4-3 with TRBJ2-2, with D perhaps matching TRBD2 (5 bases). Germline-derived CDR1 and CDR2 are LGHNA and YSLEER. Trimming pared 5 bases from V and 7 bases from J, leaving 17 bases between. CDR3 length: 15 residues. CDR3 loop: CASSASGGWGGELFF. In nucleotides, the CDR3 is TGCGCCAGCAGCGCGAGTGGCGGGTGGGGCGGGGAGCTGTTTTTT.

In the case of this clone: Mismatch with germline at one junction end may stem from a read error. The chain combines TRBV7-2 with TRBJ2-7, with a possible D match to TRBD2 (6 bases). Germline V lookup: CDR1 SGHTA, CDR2 FQGNSA. This CDR3 contains 14 residues. In DNA form, the CDR3 reads TGTGCCAGCAGCATAGCCGGGAGCACCTACGAGCAGTACTTC. As protein: CASSIAGSTYEQYF.